Presented here are 25 T cell receptor beta chains from one specimen sequenced in a study of shared clonotypes between healthy human individuals. Some clones are missing from TCRdb's copy, which holds only in-frame ones; the method was immunoSEQ multiplex PCR. The sample lists about 1,900,000 clones; approximately 94% were seen once. Naive CD8 populations comprised CD45RO-negative cells positively selected for CCR7, excluding terminally differentiated effector memory CD45RA+ cells. The sample consisted of naive CD8+ T cells sorted from blood. The receptors were sampled from a man aged 18 to 35 in good health.

The V call is TRBV7-6, the J call TRBJ2-2, with 9 bases matching TRBD2. V gave up 5 bases and J gave up 2 bases; unmatched junction bases: 21. From germline, CDR1 is SGHVS and CDR2 FNYEAQ. This CDR3 has 21 amino acids. Written as DNA, the CDR3 is TGTGCCAGCAGCGTTGGGTTAGCGGGGGCCTACCTCGAATTAAACACCGGGGAGCTGTTTTTT. This encodes CASSVGLAGAYLELNTGELFF.

V is TRBV29-1 and J is TRBJ2-6; perhaps TRBD1 as D (5 bases). CDR1 and CDR2 from the germline V gene are SQVTM and ANQGSEA. The CDR3 has 14 residues. V was clipped by 6 bases and J by 1 base, with 10 bases between them. The CDR3 coding sequence is TGCAGCGTAAGGGGCGAGTCTGGGGCCAACGTCCTGACTTTC. Translating gives CSVRGESGANVLTF.

The chain combines TRBV13 with TRBJ2-7; D might be TRBD1 or TRBD2, each matching 5 bases. The germline V and J ends were trimmed by 0 bases and 3 bases, with 9 bases remaining between them. The germline CDR1 and CDR2 sequences are PRHDT and FYEKMQ (reference sequence). The CDR3 loop spans 14 amino acids. This CDR3 reads CASSLGRDLYEQYF. CDR3 bases: TGTGCCAGCAGCTTAGGTAGGGACCTCTACGAGCAGTACTTC.

This clone was counted a single time. The chain links TRBV29-1 to TRBJ2-1; 8 bases line up with TRBD2. The V segment lost 7 bases and the J segment 1 base; nucleotides outside the gene matches: 6. Germline CDR1 and CDR2: SQVTM and ANQGSEA. This CDR3 is built from 14 residues. The CDR3 DNA reads as TGCAGCGCTCCGGCGGGAGGATCCTACAATGAGCAGTTCTTC. Translated, it gives CSAPAGGSYNEQFF.

The chain joins TRBV27 to TRBJ1-1; no firm D call. Trimming left V 0 bases short and J 5 bases short, with 7 bases between. CDR3 length: 13 amino acids. CDR1 and CDR2 from the germline V gene are MNHEY and SMNVEV (reference sequence). As DNA, the CDR3 is TGTGCCAGCAGTTTATCGGTGCGGACTGAAGCTTTCTTT. This gives the protein CASSLSVRTEAFF.

The V gene is TRBV5-1, the J gene TRBJ2-3; tentative D call: TRBD1 (7 bases). V gave up 2 bases and J gave up 5 bases, with 18 bases separating them. Germline CDR1 is SGHRS and CDR2 is YFSETQ. The CDR3 spans 16 residues. The CDR3 protein is CASSLQGRRGIDTQYF. In DNA form, the CDR3 reads TGCGCCAGCAGCTTACAGGGGAGGAGGGGGATAGATACGCAGTATTTT.

This clone appeared a single time. This chain links TRBV2 with TRBJ2-4; 12 positions agree with TRBD2. Looked up from germline, CDR1 is SNHLY and CDR2 is FYNNEI. This CDR3 contains 15 residues. V shed 5 bases, J shed 6 bases, and the junction held 5 bases outside the gene matches. The CDR3 nucleotides are TGTGCCAGCAGTAAGACTAGCGGGAGTGGAAACATTCAGTACTTC. As protein: CASSKTSGSGNIQYF.

A remark on this clone: Other DNA sequences from this sample encode an identical CDR3 as well. In DNA form, the CDR3 reads TGTGCCATCAGTGACGAATCCTACGAGCAGTACTTC. Translated: CAISDESYEQYF. The chain joins TRBV10-3 to TRBJ2-7; the D is unclear. The CDR3 covers 12 residues. The V and J ends lost 3 bases and 1 base respectively, with 4 bases between them. Per germline, CDR1 ENHRY and CDR2 SYGVKD.

The chain is built from TRBV7-6 and TRBJ2-2; no clear D gene. The length of the CDR3 is 15 residues. From germline, CDR1 is SGHVS and CDR2 FNYEAQ. V gave up 5 bases and J gave up 4 bases, with 14 bases separating them. The CDR3 sequence: CASSQGASSTGELFF. In DNA form, the CDR3 reads TGTGCCAGCAGCCAAGGAGCTAGTAGCACCGGGGAGCTGTTTTTT. Variable domain in full (rest from reference TRBV7-6 and TRBJ2-2): GAGVSQSPRYKVTKRGQDVALRCDPISGHVSLYWYRQALGQGPEFLTYFNYEAQQDKSGLPNDRFSAERPEGSISTLTIQRTEQRDSAMYRCASSQGASSTGELFFGEGSRLTVL.

The CDR3: CAWTSDTGNTIYF. CDR3 bases: TGTGCCTGGACCTCAGATACTGGAAACACCATATATTTT. The genes are TRBV30 and TRBJ1-3; D call uncertain. Looked up from germline, CDR1 is GTSNPN and CDR2 is SVGIG (reference sequence). V was shortened by 4 bases and J by 2 bases, with 9 bases between the two germline ends. CDR3 length: 13 residues.

The rearrangement joins TRBV19 to TRBJ2-7; 8 nucleotides match TRBD1. This CDR3 is built from 16 residues. Germline V gives CDR1 LNHDA, CDR2 SQIVND (reference sequence). V gave up 6 bases and J gave up 1 base; unmatched junction bases: 11. This chain's CDR3 is CASRATGDRSSYEQYF. The CDR3 region has the DNA TGTGCCAGTAGAGCGACCGGGGACAGGAGTTCCTACGAGCAGTACTTC.

The chain employs TRBV6-1 and TRBJ2-7; TRBD1 matches at 9 bases. The trim removed 1 base at V and 6 bases at J, leaving 7 bases unmatched. Germline CDR1 reads MNHNS; CDR2 reads SASEGT. The CDR3 covers 15 residues. The CDR3 loop reads CASSEEGTGLFEQYF. For the CDR3, the DNA is TGTGCCAGCAGTGAAGAGGGGACAGGGTTGTTCGAGCAGTACTTC.

V and J are TRBV25-1 and TRBJ2-3; D not resolved. CDR3 length: 15 residues. Trimming removed 2 bases at V and 4 bases at J, with 13 bases between. Germline CDR1 is MGHDK and CDR2 is SYGVNS. CDR3 loop: CASSELGAAPDTQYF. Written as DNA, the CDR3 is TGTGCCAGCAGTGAACTCGGTGCAGCCCCAGATACGCAGTATTTT. Full variable domain (rest looked up from reference TRBV25-1 and TRBJ2-3): EADIYQTPRYLVIGTGKKITLECSQTMGHDKMYWYQQDPGMELHLIHYSYGVNSTEKGDLSSESTVSRIRTEHFPLTLESARPSHTSQYLCASSELGAAPDTQYFGPGTRLTVL.

CDR3 in DNA: TGTGCCAGCAGTGATCCGGCGGGAGACCCCTACGAGCAGTACTTC. This gives the protein CASSDPAGDPYEQYF. The chain couples TRBV2 to TRBJ2-5; 7 bases are shared with TRBD2. The J call may not be correct, given that the DNA end is closer to TRBJ2-7. Germline loops: CDR1 SNHLY, CDR2 FYNNEI. The CDR3 extends over 15 amino acids.

This clone appeared a single time. The chain links TRBV7-9 to TRBJ1-1; TRBD1 agrees at 7 bases. The V segment lost 3 bases and the J segment 5 bases; nucleotides outside the gene matches: 6. The CDR3 totals 14 residues. Germline V CDR1 and CDR2: SEHNR, FQNEAQ (reference sequence). Here the CDR3 reads CASSFSGGQTEAFF. DNA for the CDR3: TGTGCCAGCAGCTTCTCAGGGGGACAGACTGAAGCTTTCTTT. The full variable domain, rest sourced from reference TRBV7-9 and TRBJ1-1, is DTGVSQNPRHKITKRGQNVTFRCDPISEHNRLYWYRQTLGQGPEFLTYFQNEAQLEKSRLLSDRFSAERPKGSFSTLEIQRTEQGDSAMYLCASSFSGGQTEAFFGQGTRLTVV.

This clone appeared once. CDR3: CASSLTVNSPLHF. In DNA, the CDR3 is TGTGCCAGCAGTTTGACTGTCAATTCACCCCTCCACTTT. The genes are TRBV27 and TRBJ1-6, with D unclear. Per germline, CDR1 MNHEY and CDR2 SMNVEV (reference sequence). V shed 3 bases and J shed 7 bases, with 7 bases lying between them. This CDR3 is 13 amino acids long.

This CDR3 reads CASSLVMEVPMNTEAFF. The CDR3 DNA sequence: TGTGCCAGCAGCTTAGTAATGGAGGTCCCCATGAACACTGAAGCTTTCTTT. The chain employs TRBV7-9 and TRBJ1-1, with unresolved D. The V end lost 1 base, the J end lost 0 bases, and 15 bases lay between the germline ends. This CDR3 contains 17 residues. Germline lookup yields CDR1 SEHNR and CDR2 FQNEAQ (reference sequence).

This chain connects TRBV5-6 to TRBJ2-2; TRBD1 matches at 8 bases. The germline V gene has CDR1 SGHDT and CDR2 YYEEEE. V was clipped by 0 bases and J by 6 bases; unmatched bases: 4. The CDR3 extends over 15 amino acids. CDR3 residues: CASSLALQGAGELFF. The DNA of the CDR3 is TGTGCCAGCAGCTTGGCCTTACAGGGGGCCGGGGAGCTGTTTTTT.

A single count supports this clone. CDR3 coding DNA: TGCGCCAGCTTAGGTAGCGGGAGTGGTGAGCAGTTCTTC. It yields the protein CASLGSGSGEQFF. J is TRBJ2-1 and V is TRBV5-1, with 9 bases aligning to TRBD2. Germline values: CDR1 SGHRS, CDR2 YFSETQ. This CDR3 spans 13 amino acids. Trimming took 7 bases from V and 9 from J; bases not matched to a gene: 8.

V usage is TRBV6-5 and J usage is TRBJ2-7, with TRBD1 matching over 8 bases. From germline, CDR1 is MNHEY and CDR2 SVGAGI. The junction had 7 bases not matched to a gene; V was cut back by 2 bases and J by 4 bases. The CDR3 totals 15 residues. The DNA for the CDR3 is TGTGCCAGCAGTTACGGGGCAGGGGGCATATACGAGCAGTACTTC. Encoded protein: CASSYGAGGIYEQYF.

This clone showed up just once. This rearrangement joins TRBV27 to TRBJ2-3; 8 nucleotides align to TRBD2. The CDR3 contains 14 residues. V was clipped by 6 bases and J by 7 bases; unmatched bases: 9. Germline loops: CDR1 MNHEY, CDR2 SMNVEV (reference sequence). This CDR3 reads CASSLTSARHTQYF. The DNA of the CDR3 is TGTGCCAGCAGCCTGACTAGCGCTCGTCATACGCAGTATTTT.

The chain links TRBV27 to TRBJ1-2; D uncertain. The ends were cut back, 5 bases at V and 0 bases at J, with 13 bases in the middle. Per the germline V gene, CDR1 is MNHEY and CDR2 is SMNVEV (reference sequence). The CDR3 has 15 amino acids. CDR3 protein: CASSLGLGSNYGYTF. The CDR3 coding sequence is TGTGCCAGCAGTCTTGGTCTAGGGTCTAACTATGGCTACACCTTC.

The chain is built from TRBV28 and TRBJ2-1; TRBD1 agrees at 8 bases. Losses at the gene ends were 3 bases for V and 3 bases for J; bases not matched to a gene: 1. The CDR3 spans 14 residues. The V gene's germline CDR1 is MDHEN and CDR2 SYDVKM. The CDR3: CASSLGQDYNEQFF. The DNA for the CDR3 is TGTGCCAGCAGTTTGGGACAGGACTACAATGAGCAGTTCTTC.

As regards this clone: The same CDR3 is also encoded by other DNA sequences in this sample. The rearrangement joins TRBV7-9 to TRBJ2-7; D is unclear. This CDR3 has 11 amino acids. V lost 4 bases and J 4 bases, leaving 5 bases between the germline ends. Per germline, CDR1 SEHNR and CDR2 FQNEAQ (reference sequence). CDR3 residues: CASSSMYEQYF. The CDR3, as DNA: TGTGCCAGCAGCTCTATGTACGAGCAGTACTTC.

In its sample, this clone was seen once. The CDR3 loop reads CASSLGTGLAGMDEQFF. The CDR3 coding sequence is TGTGCCAGCAGCTTAGGAACCGGACTAGCGGGGATGGATGAGCAGTTCTTC. The chain has TRBV11-2 and TRBJ2-1, with 12 bases matching TRBD2. Germline lookup yields CDR1 SGHAT and CDR2 FQNNGV. V was pared by 1 base and J by 8 bases, with 9 bases of the junction left unmatched. This CDR3 comprises 17 residues.